The 19 T cell receptor beta chains below come from one sample, sequenced in a study of T-cell memory formation after mild COVID-19. TCRdb re-analysed the 5' RACE reads in MiXCR, keeping a single row per CDR3 protein. The table includes roughly 310,000 distinct CDR3 sequences, about 16% detected once. The sample taken for sequencing was PBMCs or a T cell subset sorted from them (not recorded which). Receptors were obtained from a man aged 18 to 30 who had mild COVID-19 (a few samples of this study predate the infection). Cell type and time point are not known.

This clonotype turned up a few times. The chain couples TRBV7-2 to TRBJ1-1; D not resolved. There are 12 residues in the CDR3. The germline V gene encodes CDR1 SGHTA and CDR2 FQGNSA. V lost 5 bases, J lost 5 bases, and 9 bases lay in between. CDR3 sequence: CASSIRETEAFF. CDR3 nucleotides: TGTGCCAGCAGCATACGGGAGACTGAAGCTTTCTTT.

This clonotype was observed a handful of times. The rearrangement joins TRBV19 to TRBJ2-7, with unresolved D. Between the trimmed V and J ends, which lost 5 bases and 2 bases, there was a span of 7 bases. This CDR3 has 12 residues. CDR1 LNHDA and CDR2 SQIVND come from the germline V gene (reference sequence). DNA for the CDR3: TGTGCCAGTAGTGCAGACACCTACGAGCAGTACTTC. It yields the protein CASSADTYEQYF.

This clonotype was picked up a small number of times. This chain joins TRBV6-2 or TRBV6-3 and TRBJ2-1; tentatively, D is TRBD2 (7 bases). CDR1 is MNHEY and CDR2 is SVGEGT in the germline V gene. This CDR3 comprises 14 residues. V was cut by 6 bases and J by 3 bases, with 12 bases left in between. The CDR3 spells CASSRGAVYNEQFF. The CDR3 bases are TGTGCCAGCAGCCGGGGGGCTGTCTACAATGAGCAGTTCTTC.

At least ten counts were recorded for this clonotype. The V and J genes are TRBV5-1 and TRBJ2-6; D might be TRBD1 (6 bases). V gave up 0 bases and J gave up 2 bases, with 9 bases separating them. The CDR3 has 16 amino acids. Germline loops: CDR1 SGHRS, CDR2 YFSETQ. DNA for the CDR3: TGCGCCAGCAGCTTGGGGACAGCTCCTGGGGCCAACGTCCTGACTTTC. Encoded protein: CASSLGTAPGANVLTF.

In its sample, this clonotype was seen a few times. The genes are TRBV7-3 and TRBJ2-1; D is possibly TRBD1 or TRBD2 (5 bases each). Germline-derived CDR1 and CDR2 are SGHTA and FQGTGA. This CDR3 contains 14 residues. Trimming removed 5 bases from V and 8 bases from J, with 16 bases in between. The CDR3 DNA is TGTGCCAGCAGCCGGGGTGGGGGTCGGGATGAGCAGTTCTTC. This codes for CASSRGGGRDEQFF.

This sequence joins TRBV12-3 or TRBV12-4 and TRBJ2-2, with 7 bases fitting TRBD2. The CDR3 totals 14 residues. V lost 5 bases and J lost 7; bases outside the gene matches: 7. The DNA for the CDR3 is TGTGCCAGCAGTCCGCGGGGGTATGACGGGGAGCTGTTTTTT. Protein sequence: CASSPRGYDGELFF.

This sequence joins TRBV29-1 and TRBJ1-1; TRBD1 matches at 7 bases. The CDR3 is 11 residues long. The germline CDR1 and CDR2 sequences are SQVTM and ANQGSEA. J gave up 11 bases and V 1 base, and 4 bases lay outside the gene matches. CDR3 nucleotide sequence: TGCAGCGTTGAAGGAGTACAGGGGGCTTTCTTT. Residues: CSVEGVQGAFF.

The chain joins TRBV19 to TRBJ2-7; D is unclear. V lost 5 bases to trimming and J lost 2 bases, with 10 bases between them. Germline V gene data show CDR1 as LNHDA and CDR2 as SQIVND (reference sequence). This CDR3 region has 13 residues. In DNA form, the CDR3 reads TGTGCCAGTAGTTTCTCCAGAGCCTACGAGCAGTACTTC. Amino acids: CASSFSRAYEQYF.

CDR3 coding DNA: TGTGCCAGCAGCTTAGGCCCGGGACAGGGAGGCACTGAAGCTTTCTTT. It specifies CASSLGPGQGGTEAFF. The chain uses TRBV11-2 and TRBJ1-1; TRBD1 matches at 9 bases. The V gene's germline CDR1 is SGHAT and CDR2 FQNNGV. Unmatched junction bases numbered 7, after V lost 1 base and J lost 4 bases. The CDR3 extends over 16 amino acids.

The chain has TRBV27 and TRBJ2-3; TRBD2 matches 9 bases. V was pared by 4 bases and J by 4 bases, with 12 bases of the junction left unmatched. CDR3 length: 17 amino acids. Germline CDR1 is MNHEY and CDR2 is SMNVEV (reference sequence). The CDR3 nucleotides read TGTGCCAGCAGTTCCCCGCTGAGCGGGGGGCCCCCAGATACGCAGTATTTT. Translated: CASSSPLSGGPPDTQYF.

A few counts support this clonotype. This chain connects TRBV13 to TRBJ2-2; D uncertain. Trimming removed 4 bases from V and 0 bases from J, with 9 bases in between. Germline lookup yields CDR1 PRHDT and CDR2 FYEKMQ (reference sequence). CDR3 length: 15 amino acids. CDR3 in amino acids: CASSSANANTGELFF. CDR3 sequence (DNA): TGTGCCAGCAGCTCGGCGAACGCGAACACCGGGGAGCTGTTTTTT. Combining the CDR3 with reference TRBV13 and TRBJ2-2 gives the whole variable domain AAGVIQSPRHLIKEKRETATLKCYPIPRHDTVYWYQQGPGQDPQFLISFYEKMQSDKGSIPDRFSAQQFSDYHSELNMSSLELGDSALYFCASSSANANTGELFFGEGSRLTVL.

This clonotype turned up a few times. This chain links TRBV5-8 with TRBJ2-7, with 8 bases identical to TRBD1. The germline V gene encodes CDR1 SGHTS and CDR2 YDEGEE. V lost 7 bases, J lost 4 bases, and 10 bases stayed unmatched. This CDR3 comprises 14 residues. CDR3 amino acids: CASAGDRRFYEQYV. The CDR3 bases are TGTGCCAGCGCCGGGGACAGGAGGTTTTACGAGCAGTACGTC.

This clonotype was seen more than once but under ten times. The V and J genes are TRBV12-3 or TRBV12-4 and TRBJ2-1, with 11 bases matching TRBD1. The CDR3 length is 15 residues. V lost 2 bases and J lost 9; bases outside the gene matches: 6. CDR3 DNA: TGTGCCAGCAGTTTAAAGGGGACAGGGGGACTTGAGCAGTTCTTC. Translation gives CASSLKGTGGLEQFF.

DNA for the CDR3: TGTGCCAGCAGCGTAGTTCAGGGGGCCGACTCTGAAGCTTTCTTT. It yields the protein CASSVVQGADSEAFF. The chain carries TRBV9 and TRBJ1-1; TRBD1 aligns across 8 bases. The junction had 7 bases not matched to a gene; V was cut back by 0 bases and J by 6 bases. Germline loops: CDR1 SGDLS, CDR2 YYNGEE. The CDR3 contains 15 residues.

This rearrangement joins TRBV5-1 to TRBJ2-3; the D gene could be TRBD1 or TRBD2 (5 bases each). The CDR3 sequence is 15 residues long. CDR1 SGHRS and CDR2 YFSETQ come from the germline V gene. The ends were cut back, 4 bases at V and 1 base at J, with 13 bases in the middle. The CDR3, as DNA: TGCGCCAGCAGCCAGGGACGATCAGGCACAGATACGCAGTATTTT. Translating it yields CASSQGRSGTDTQYF.

The chain links TRBV5-6 to TRBJ2-7; TRBD1 or TRBD2 may be the D gene (5 bases each). The CDR3 covers 12 residues. The germline gives CDR1 SGHDT, CDR2 YYEEEE. The ends were cut back, 2 bases at V and 6 bases at J, with 9 bases in the middle. The CDR3, as DNA: TGTGCCAGCAGCTTTGGGACGAGCGAGCAGTACTTC. This encodes CASSFGTSEQYF. The full variable domain, its missing parts supplied by reference TRBV5-6 and TRBJ2-7, is DAGVTQSPTHLIKTRGQQVTLRCSPKSGHDTVSWYQQALGQGPQFIFQYYEEEERQRGNFPDRFSGHQFPNYSSELNVNALLLGDSALYLCASSFGTSEQYFGPGTRLTVT.

In this sample, this clonotype turned up many times. CDR3 sequence: CASSLGADTQYF. CDR3 bases: TGTGCCAGCAGCTTAGGTGCAGATACGCAGTATTTT. The rearrangement uses TRBV7-9 and TRBJ2-3; no definite D call. The CDR3 has 12 residues. Deletions cut 1 base from V and 4 bases from J, with 3 bases between. Germline V gene lookup returns CDR1 SEHNR and CDR2 FQNEAQ (reference sequence).

The chain has TRBV12-3 or TRBV12-4 and TRBJ2-1; weak D call: TRBD2 (7 bases). CDR3 length: 14 residues. Trimming pared 6 bases from V and 9 bases from J, leaving 18 bases between. As DNA, the CDR3 is TGTGCCAGCAGATTTGGTGGGGGGGCCGGTGAGCAGTTCTTC. Its protein is CASRFGGGAGEQFF.

The V call is TRBV6-5, the J call TRBJ1-2, with D tentatively TRBD1 (5 bases). V was pared by 5 bases and J by 6 bases, with 19 bases between. This CDR3 comprises 15 residues. The germline V gene encodes CDR1 MNHEY and CDR2 SVGAGI. The CDR3 nucleotides are TGTGCCAGCAGTCCGGACGGGGGGGGAGGTCATGGCTACACCTTC. It specifies CASSPDGGGGHGYTF.